Listed below are T cell receptor beta chains from one sample, sequenced in a study of T cell repertoires in ileal Crohn's disease. The repertoire was sequenced with immunoSEQ multiplex PCR; TCRdb's copy has only in-frame clones and lacks some. This repertoire shows around 10,000 clones, around 75% found once; its top ten account for approximately 14%. Sample: ileal tissue. These receptors all come from an adult with Crohn's disease. Each CDR3 is given with its conserved first and last residue. The D gene is left open where the match is weak. Clone size is stated in some rows and not others, as once, few, many or a class when expanded.

j_call | d_call | cdr3_length | clone_size | v_call | cdr3_nt | cdr3_aa
TRBJ1-6 | TRBD1 | 15 | - | TRBV7-6 | TGTGCCAGCAGCCTCCAAGGGGGCAGGTATTCACCCCTCCACTTT | CASSLQGGRYSPLHF
TRBJ1-6 | - | 16 | - | TRBV5-4 | TGTGCCAGCAGCCCTGAGGGGGGGGCCCTTTCCTCACCCCTCCACTTT | CASSPEGGALSSPLHF
TRBJ1-5 | TRBD1 | 13 | - | TRBV10-2 | TGCGCCAGCAGTGCCACAGGGGGCCAGCCCCAGCATTTT | CASSATGGQPQHF
TRBJ1-5 | TRBD1 | 15 | - | TRBV11-2 | TGTGCCAGCAGCAAAGGACAGGCCAGCAATCAGCCCCAGCATTTT | CASSKGQASNQPQHF
TRBJ2-1 | TRBD2 | 15 | - | TRBV5-1 | TGCGCCAGCAGCTCAAGCGGGGGGGCCCTCGATGAGCAGTTCTTC | CASSSSGGALDEQFF
TRBJ1-5 | - | 15 | - | TRBV7-2 | TGTGCCAGCAGCCCTATGGTGGCAGGTAATCAGCCCCAGCATTTT | CASSPMVAGNQPQHF
TRBJ2-1 | TRBD2 | 14 | - | TRBV6-5 | TGTGCCAGCAGTGCGAGCGGGGGGGCGTTTGAGCAGTTCTTC | CASSASGGAFEQFF
TRBJ2-7 | TRBD1 | 15 | - | TRBV30 | TGTGCCTGGAGTGGCCCGGGACAGCTTTATTACGAGCAGTACTTC | CAWSGPGQLYYEQYF
TRBJ2-7 | TRBD1 | 13 | - | TRBV29-1 | TGCAGCGCTGGCCGGGACAGGGCCTACGAGCAGTACTTC | CSAGRDRAYEQYF
TRBJ2-3 | TRBD2 | 15 | once | TRBV6-5 | TGTGCCAGCAGGCGTCAGCGGGGGCACACAGATACGCAGTATTTT | CASRRQRGHTDTQYF
TRBJ2-5 | - | 14 | - | TRBV27 | TGTGCCAGCAGTCTAAATTCCGGTCGGGAGACCCAGTACTTC | CASSLNSGRETQYF
TRBJ2-6 | - | 17 | few | TRBV25-1 | TGTGCCAGCAGTGAATCGGGGGACCCCTCTGGGGCCAACGTCCTGACTTTC | CASSESGDPSGANVLTF
TRBJ2-6 | - | 15 | - | TRBV7-2 | TGTGCCAGCAGCTCAGGACTGGGAGAGGCCAACGTCCTGACTTTC | CASSSGLGEANVLTF
TRBJ1-5 | - | 12 | - | TRBV19 | TGTGCCAGTAGTTCTAAAGTTCAGCCCCAGCATTTT | CASSSKVQPQHF
TRBJ1-2 | - | 13 | - | TRBV19 | TGTGCCAGTAGTACCCGACAGAACTATGGCTACACCTTC | CASSTRQNYGYTF
TRBJ1-1 | TRBD1 | 15 | - | TRBV7-9 | TGTGCCAGCAGCGCGAAGGGACAGGGTAACACTGAAGCTTTCTTT | CASSAKGQGNTEAFF
TRBJ1-1 | - | 13 | - | TRBV2 | TGTGCCAGCAGCAGACAGCTGAACACTGAAGCTTTCTTT | CASSRQLNTEAFF
TRBJ1-2 | - | 13 | - | TRBV5-1 | TGCGCCAGCAGCCCCCGGGACTCCACGGGGTACACCTTC | CASSPRDSTGYTF
TRBJ1-5 | TRBD1 | 15 | - | TRBV4-2 | TGTGCCAGCAGCCGAGACGGACAGGGGAATCAGCCCCAGCATTTT | CASSRDGQGNQPQHF
TRBJ1-1 | TRBD1 | 18 | - | TRBV5-1 | TGCGCCAGCAGCTTGGGTCCGGGACAGGGGTATTTAGGCACTGAAGCTTTCTTT | CASSLGPGQGYLGTEAFF
TRBJ2-3 | TRBD2 | 15 | - | TRBV5-1 | TGCGCCAGCAGCCAACTAGCGGGGGGGCTGGATACGCAGTATTTT | CASSQLAGGLDTQYF
TRBJ2-7 | - | 15 | - | TRBV7-9 | TGTGCCAGCAGCCCTCGGACAGCACAATCCTACGAGCAGTACTTC | CASSPRTAQSYEQYF
TRBJ1-1 | TRBD1 | 18 | - | TRBV10-3 | TGTGCCATCAGTAAATTTCAGACAGGGGAGGTCATGAACACTGAAGCTTTCTTT | CAISKFQTGEVMNTEAFF
TRBJ1-1 | - | 19 | medium-sized | TRBV19 | TGTGCCAGTAGTATCCCCTCGTGGGCAGGGGATCCTACGAACACTGAAGCTTTCTTT | CASSIPSWAGDPTNTEAFF
TRBJ1-1 | - | 13 | - | TRBV12-5 | TGTGCTAGTGGTTTGGAGCCGAACACTGAAGCTTTCTTT | CASGLEPNTEAFF
TRBJ1-3 | - | 15 | - | TRBV27 | TGTGCCAGCAGTTTATCCTGGACAGCCGGAAACACCATATATTTT | CASSLSWTAGNTIYF
TRBJ1-4 | - | 16 | - | TRBV4-1 | TGCGCCAGCAGCCAAGATCAGGGAAGGGGCAATGAAAAACTGTTTTTT | CASSQDQGRGNEKLFF
TRBJ1-1 | - | 14 | - | TRBV27 | TGTGCCAGCAGTTTAAACGGGAAGAACACTGAAGCTTTCTTT | CASSLNGKNTEAFF
TRBJ1-4 | TRBD1 | 15 | - | TRBV10-3 | TGTGCCATCAGTAGAAACAGGGGGGTGGATGAAAAACTGTTTTTT | CAISRNRGVDEKLFF
TRBJ1-2 | TRBD1 | 14 | - | TRBV5-4 | TGTGCCAGCAGCCGCGCTACAGGGGAATATGGCTACACCTTC | CASSRATGEYGYTF
TRBJ2-1 | TRBD2 | 14 | - | TRBV4-2 | TGTGCCAGCAGCCGGAGCGGGGGGACCAATGAGCAGTTCTTC | CASSRSGGTNEQFF
TRBJ1-2 | - | 13 | - | TRBV4-1 | TGCGCCAGCAGGGGAGGTGGAATCCATGGCTACACCTTC | CASRGGGIHGYTF
TRBJ2-1 | - | 15 | - | TRBV7-8 | TGTGCCAGCATCCTTAGACTAGTCTCCTACAATGAGCAGTTCTTC | CASILRLVSYNEQFF
TRBJ2-7 | - | 11 | - | TRBV10-3 | TGTGCCATCAGTGACTTCTACGAGCAGTACTTC | CAISDFYEQYF
TRBJ2-2 | - | 14 | - | TRBV6-1 | TGTGCCATGGGTGGTGGAGGGGACACCGGGGAGCTGTTTTTT | CAMGGGGDTGELFF
TRBJ2-5 | - | 16 | - | TRBV6-6 | TGTGCCAGCAGTAAGGGCAGGGGAACGTTTGGGGAGACCCAGTACTTC | CASSKGRGTFGETQYF
TRBJ1-4 | - | 18 | once | TRBV7-9 | TGTGCCAGCAGCGTGTTTCGGGTCCTGATCTCAACTAATGAAAAACTGTTTTTT | CASSVFRVLISTNEKLFF
TRBJ2-3 | - | 14 | - | TRBV30 | TGTGCCTGGAGACTAGGGGGGGCGGGTGATACGCAGTATTTT | CAWRLGGAGDTQYF
TRBJ1-1 | - | 15 | - | TRBV7-2 | TGTGCCAGCAATCTACTGGGGGGGCTGAACACTGAAGCTTTCTTT | CASNLLGGLNTEAFF
TRBJ1-2 | TRBD1 | 15 | - | TRBV5-1 | TGCGCCAGCAGTCATACAGGGGATCCTAACTATGGCTACACCTTC | CASSHTGDPNYGYTF
TRBJ1-6 | TRBD1 | 14 | - | TRBV27 | TGTGCCAGCAGTAGGAGGACAGGCATCTCACCCCTCCACTTT | CASSRRTGISPLHF
TRBJ2-7 | TRBD1 | 15 | - | TRBV5-4 | TGTGCCAGCAGCTTGGTATCCAACAGGGGGCGAGAGCAGTACTTC | CASSLVSNRGREQYF
TRBJ1-5 | - | 15 | - | TRBV7-2 | TGTGCCAGCAGCTCTAGCTGGTATGGCAATCAGCCCCAGCATTTT | CASSSSWYGNQPQHF
TRBJ1-1 | - | 15 | - | TRBV6-4 | TGTGCCAGCAGTGACTCGTCGAAGTCCCGGGGAGAGGCTTTCTTT | CASSDSSKSRGEAFF
TRBJ2-2 | TRBD2 | 14 | few | TRBV29-1 | TGCAGCGGGAGGCTAGCGGGGGAAGTCGGGGAGCTGTTTTTT | CSGRLAGEVGELFF
TRBJ2-3 | TRBD2 | 21 | - | TRBV9 | TGTGCCAGCAGCGTAGGGATTTCGGGCTTCGGGGGGGCCGGTAGTACAGATACGCAGTATTTT | CASSVGISGFGGAGSTDTQYF
TRBJ2-1 | - | 17 | - | TRBV4-3 | TGCGCCAGCAGCCGAGCCCTCGGGCCGACAGACTACAATGAGCAGTTCTTC | CASSRALGPTDYNEQFF
TRBJ2-7 | TRBD2 | 15 | medium-sized | TRBV5-1 | TGCGCCAGCAGCGTTGCGTCGCGGGGGGCCGGGGAGCAGTACTTC | CASSVASRGAGEQYF
TRBJ1-5 | TRBD1 | 14 | - | TRBV18 | TGTGCCAGCTCAGAACAGGGGAATAATCAGCCCCAGCATTTT | CASSEQGNNQPQHF
TRBJ2-1 | TRBD2 | 16 | - | TRBV25-1 | TGTGCCAGCAGTGGGGCGGGGGAGACCTCCTACAATGAGCAGTTCTTC | CASSGAGETSYNEQFF
TRBJ2-7 | - | 15 | few | TRBV11-2 | TGTGCCAGCAGCTTAGATCTGGGGGCCTCCTACGAGCAGTACTTC | CASSLDLGASYEQYF
TRBJ2-7 | TRBD2 | 12 | - | TRBV18 | TGTGCCAGCTCACGCAGGGAGGGCGAGCAGTACTTC | CASSRREGEQYF
TRBJ1-2 | TRBD1 | 15 | - | TRBV5-1 | TGCGCCAGCAGCCTTGACAGGGGAATGAACTATGGCTACACCTTC | CASSLDRGMNYGYTF